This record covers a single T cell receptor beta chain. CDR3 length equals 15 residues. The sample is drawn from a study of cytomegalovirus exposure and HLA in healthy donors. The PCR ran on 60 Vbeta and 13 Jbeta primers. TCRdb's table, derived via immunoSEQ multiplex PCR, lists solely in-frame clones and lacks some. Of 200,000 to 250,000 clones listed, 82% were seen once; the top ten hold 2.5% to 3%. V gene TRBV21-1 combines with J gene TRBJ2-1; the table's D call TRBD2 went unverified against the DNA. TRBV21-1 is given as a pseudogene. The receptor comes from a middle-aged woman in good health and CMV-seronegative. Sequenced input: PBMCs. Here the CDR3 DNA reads TGTGCCAGCAGCAACGGGACTAGCGGGCAAAATGAGCAGTTCTTC. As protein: CASSNGTSGQNEQFF.